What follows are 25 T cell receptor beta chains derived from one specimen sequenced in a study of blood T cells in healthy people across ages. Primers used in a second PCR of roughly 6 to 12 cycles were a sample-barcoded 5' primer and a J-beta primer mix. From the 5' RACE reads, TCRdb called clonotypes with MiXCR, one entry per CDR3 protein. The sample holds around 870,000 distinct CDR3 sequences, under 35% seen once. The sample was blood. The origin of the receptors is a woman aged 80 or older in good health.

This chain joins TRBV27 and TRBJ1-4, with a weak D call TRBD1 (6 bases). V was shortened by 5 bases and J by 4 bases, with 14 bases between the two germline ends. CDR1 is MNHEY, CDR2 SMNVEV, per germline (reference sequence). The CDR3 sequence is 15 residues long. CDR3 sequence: CASSPTGPSNEKLFF. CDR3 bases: TGTGCCAGCAGTCCCACAGGGCCAAGTAATGAAAAACTGTTTTTT.

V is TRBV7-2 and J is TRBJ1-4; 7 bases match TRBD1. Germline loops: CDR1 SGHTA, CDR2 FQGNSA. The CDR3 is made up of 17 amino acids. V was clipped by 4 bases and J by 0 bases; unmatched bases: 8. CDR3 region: CASSSRQGVSTNEKLFF. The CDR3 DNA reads TGTGCCAGCAGCTCGCGACAGGGAGTTTCAACTAATGAAAAACTGTTTTTT.

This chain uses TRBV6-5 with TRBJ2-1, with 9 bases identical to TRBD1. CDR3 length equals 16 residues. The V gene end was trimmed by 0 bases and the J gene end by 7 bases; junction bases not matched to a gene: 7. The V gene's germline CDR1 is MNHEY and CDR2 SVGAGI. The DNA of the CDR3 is TGTGCCAGCAGTTACTCGAGGGGACAGGGTTGGAATGAGCAGTTCTTC. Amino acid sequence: CASSYSRGQGWNEQFF.

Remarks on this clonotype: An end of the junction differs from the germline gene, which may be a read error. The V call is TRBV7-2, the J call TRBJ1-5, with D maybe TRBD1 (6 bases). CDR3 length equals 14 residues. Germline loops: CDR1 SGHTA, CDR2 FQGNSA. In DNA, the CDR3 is TGTGCCAGCAGCCCGGGACATAGCGATCAGCCCCAGCATTTT. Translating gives CASSPGHSDQPQHF.

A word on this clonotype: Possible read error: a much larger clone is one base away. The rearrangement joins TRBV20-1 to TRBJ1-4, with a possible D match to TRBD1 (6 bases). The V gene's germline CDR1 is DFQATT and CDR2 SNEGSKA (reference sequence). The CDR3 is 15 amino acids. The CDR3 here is CGALLRGGTNEKLFF. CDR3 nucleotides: TGCGGTGCTTTACTCCGGGGGGGCACTAATGAAAAACTGTTTTTT.

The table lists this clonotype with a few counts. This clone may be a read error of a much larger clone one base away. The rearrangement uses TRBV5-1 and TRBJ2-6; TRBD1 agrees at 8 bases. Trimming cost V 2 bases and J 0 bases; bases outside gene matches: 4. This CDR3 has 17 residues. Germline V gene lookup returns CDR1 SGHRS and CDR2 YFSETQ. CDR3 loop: CASSFGDRSSGANVLTF. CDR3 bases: TGCGCCAGCAGCTTCGGGGACAGGAGCTCTGGGGCCAACGTCCTGACTTTC. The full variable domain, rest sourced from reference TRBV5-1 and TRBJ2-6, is KAGVTQTPRYLIKTRGQQVTLSCSPISGHRSVSWYQQTPGQGLQFLFEYFSETQRNKGNFPGRFSGRQFSNSRSEMNVSTLELGDSALYLCASSFGDRSSGANVLTFGAGSRLTVL.

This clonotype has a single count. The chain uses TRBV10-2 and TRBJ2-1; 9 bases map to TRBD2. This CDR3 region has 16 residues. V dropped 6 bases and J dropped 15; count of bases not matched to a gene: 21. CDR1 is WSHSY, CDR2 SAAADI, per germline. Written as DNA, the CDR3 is TGCGCCAGCAGGCTTGGCCGAGGAGGGTTAGCGGGAGTAGGGTTCTTC. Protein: CASRLGRGGLAGVGFF.

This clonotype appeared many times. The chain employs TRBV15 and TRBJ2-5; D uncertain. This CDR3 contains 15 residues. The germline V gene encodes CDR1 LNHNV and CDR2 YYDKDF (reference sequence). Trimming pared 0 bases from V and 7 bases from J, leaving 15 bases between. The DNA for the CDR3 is TGTGCCACCAGCAGAGAAGTCCACAGTTATGGGACCCAGTACTTC. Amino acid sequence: CATSREVHSYGTQYF.

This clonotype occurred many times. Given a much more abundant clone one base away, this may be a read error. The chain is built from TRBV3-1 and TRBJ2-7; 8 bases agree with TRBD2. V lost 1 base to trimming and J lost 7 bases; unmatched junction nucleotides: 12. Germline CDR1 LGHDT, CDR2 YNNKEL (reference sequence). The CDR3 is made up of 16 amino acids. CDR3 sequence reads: CASSQVFAGGYNEQYF. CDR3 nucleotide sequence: TGTGCCAGCAGCCAAGTATTCGCGGGGGGTTACAATGAGCAGTACTTC.

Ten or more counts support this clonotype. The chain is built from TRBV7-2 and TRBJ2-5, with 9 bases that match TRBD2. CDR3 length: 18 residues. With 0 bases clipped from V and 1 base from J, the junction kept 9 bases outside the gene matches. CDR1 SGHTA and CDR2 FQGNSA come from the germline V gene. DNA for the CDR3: TGTGCCAGCAGCTTAGCGGCTCTCGGGCGGGGGGGCCAAGAGACCCAGTACTTC. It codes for CASSLAALGRGGQETQYF.

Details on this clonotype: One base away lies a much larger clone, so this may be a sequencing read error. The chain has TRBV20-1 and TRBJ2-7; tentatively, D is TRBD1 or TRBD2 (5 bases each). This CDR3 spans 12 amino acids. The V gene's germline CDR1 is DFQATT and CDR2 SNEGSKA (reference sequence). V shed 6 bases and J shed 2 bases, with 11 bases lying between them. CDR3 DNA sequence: TGCAGTGCCACCAGGGACGCCTACGAGCAGTACTTC. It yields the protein CSATRDAYEQYF.

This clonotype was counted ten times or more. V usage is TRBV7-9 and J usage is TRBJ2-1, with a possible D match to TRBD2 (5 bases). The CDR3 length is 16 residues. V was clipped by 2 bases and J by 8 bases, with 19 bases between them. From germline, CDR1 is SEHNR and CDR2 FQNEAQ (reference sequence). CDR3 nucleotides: TGTGCCAGCAGCTTAAGCGGCCGGGTGCCTCGGTATGAGCAGTTCTTC. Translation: CASSLSGRVPRYEQFF. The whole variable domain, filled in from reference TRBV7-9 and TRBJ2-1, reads DTGVSQNPRHKITKRGQNVTFRCDPISEHNRLYWYRQTLGQGPEFLTYFQNEAQLEKSRLLSDRFSAERPKGSFSTLEIQRTEQGDSAMYLCASSLSGRVPRYEQFFGPGTRLTVL.

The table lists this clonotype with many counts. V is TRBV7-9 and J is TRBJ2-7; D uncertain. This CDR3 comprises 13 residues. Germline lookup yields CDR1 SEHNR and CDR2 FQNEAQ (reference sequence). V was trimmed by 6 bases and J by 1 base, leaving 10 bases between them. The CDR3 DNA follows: TGTGCCAGCAGGCGAGACATTTCCTACGAGCAGTACTTC. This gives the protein CASRRDISYEQYF.

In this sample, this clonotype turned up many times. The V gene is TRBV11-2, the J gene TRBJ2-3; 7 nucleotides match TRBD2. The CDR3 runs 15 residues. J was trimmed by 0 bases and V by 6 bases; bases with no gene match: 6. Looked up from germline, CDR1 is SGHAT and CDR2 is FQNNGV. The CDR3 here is CASRTWGGSTDTQYF. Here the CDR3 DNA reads TGTGCCAGCAGGACTTGGGGGGGGAGCACAGATACGCAGTATTTT. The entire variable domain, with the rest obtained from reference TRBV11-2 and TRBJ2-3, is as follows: EAGVAQSPRYKIIEKRQSVAFWCNPISGHATLYWYQQILGQGPKLLIQFQNNGVVDDSQLPKDRFSAERLKGVDSTLKIQPAKLEDSAVYLCASRTWGGSTDTQYFGPGTRLTVL.

CDR3 bases: TGTACCAGCAACCCTAACAGCAACACCGGGGAGCTGTTTTTT. The encoded protein is CTSNPNSNTGELFF. The chain has TRBV7-2 and TRBJ2-2; D remains ambiguous. Trimming shortened V by 7 bases and J by 2 bases, and 11 bases separated the two germline ends. The germline V gene has CDR1 SGHTA and CDR2 FQGNSA. The CDR3 is 14 residues long.

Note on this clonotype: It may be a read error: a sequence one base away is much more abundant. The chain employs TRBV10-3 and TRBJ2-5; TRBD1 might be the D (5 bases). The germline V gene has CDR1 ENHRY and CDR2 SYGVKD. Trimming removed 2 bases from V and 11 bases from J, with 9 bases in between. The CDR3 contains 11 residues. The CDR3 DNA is TGTGCCATCAGTGAGAGGGGTGAGCAGTACTTC. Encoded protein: CAISERGEQYF.

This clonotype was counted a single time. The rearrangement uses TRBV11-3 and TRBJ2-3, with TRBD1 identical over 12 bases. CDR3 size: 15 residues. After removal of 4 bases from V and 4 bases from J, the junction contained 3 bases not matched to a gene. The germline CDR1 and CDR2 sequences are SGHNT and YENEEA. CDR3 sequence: CASSSGQGAADTQYF. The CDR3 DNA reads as TGTGCCAGCAGCTCGGGACAGGGGGCCGCAGATACGCAGTATTTT.

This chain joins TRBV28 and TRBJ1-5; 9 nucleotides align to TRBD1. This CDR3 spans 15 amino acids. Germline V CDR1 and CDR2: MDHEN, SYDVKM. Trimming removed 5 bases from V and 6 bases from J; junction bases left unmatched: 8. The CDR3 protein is CASSGSGTGFQPQHF. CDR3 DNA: TGTGCCAGCAGTGGATCCGGGACAGGGTTTCAGCCCCAGCATTTT.

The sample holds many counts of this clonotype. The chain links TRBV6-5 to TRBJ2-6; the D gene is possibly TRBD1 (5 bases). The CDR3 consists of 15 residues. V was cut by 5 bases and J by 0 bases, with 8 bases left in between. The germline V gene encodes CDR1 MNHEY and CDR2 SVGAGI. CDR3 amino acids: CASSRQHSGANVLTF. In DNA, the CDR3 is TGTGCCAGCAGTCGACAGCACTCTGGGGCCAACGTCCTGACTTTC.

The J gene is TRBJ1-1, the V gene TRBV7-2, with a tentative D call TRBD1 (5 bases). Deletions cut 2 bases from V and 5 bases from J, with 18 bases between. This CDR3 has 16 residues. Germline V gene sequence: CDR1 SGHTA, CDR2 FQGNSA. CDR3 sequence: CASSLRGQNPRTEAFF. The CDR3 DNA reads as TGTGCCAGCAGCTTAAGGGGCCAAAACCCGAGGACTGAAGCTTTCTTT. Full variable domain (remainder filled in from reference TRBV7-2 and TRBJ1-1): GAGVSQSPSNKVTEKGKDVELRCDPISGHTALYWYRQSLGQGLEFLIYFQGNSAPDKSGLPSDRFSAERTGGSVSTLTIQRTQQEDSAVYLCASSLRGQNPRTEAFFGQGTRLTVV.

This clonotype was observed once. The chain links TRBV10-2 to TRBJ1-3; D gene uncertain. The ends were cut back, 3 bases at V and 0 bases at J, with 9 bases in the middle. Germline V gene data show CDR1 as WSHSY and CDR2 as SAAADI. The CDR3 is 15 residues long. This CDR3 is CASSEGRNSGNTIYF. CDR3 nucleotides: TGCGCCAGCAGTGAAGGACGGAACTCTGGAAACACCATATATTTT.

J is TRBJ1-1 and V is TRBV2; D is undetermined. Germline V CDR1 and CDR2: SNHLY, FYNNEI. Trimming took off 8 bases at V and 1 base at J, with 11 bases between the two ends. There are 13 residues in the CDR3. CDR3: CASLVGANTEAFF. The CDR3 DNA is TGTGCCAGCCTCGTGGGCGCGAACACTGAAGCTTTCTTT.

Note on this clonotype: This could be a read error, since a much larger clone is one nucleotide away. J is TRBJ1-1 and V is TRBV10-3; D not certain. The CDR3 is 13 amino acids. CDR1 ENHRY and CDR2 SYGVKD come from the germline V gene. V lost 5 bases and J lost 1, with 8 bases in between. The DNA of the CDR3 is TGTGCCATCAGTAACCCACCGAACACTGAAGCTTTCTTT. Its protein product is CAISNPPNTEAFF.

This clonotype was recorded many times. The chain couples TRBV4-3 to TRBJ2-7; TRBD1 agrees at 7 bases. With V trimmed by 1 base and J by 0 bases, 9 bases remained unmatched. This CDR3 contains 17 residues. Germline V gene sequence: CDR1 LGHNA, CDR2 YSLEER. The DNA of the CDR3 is TGCGCCAGCAGCCAAGTACAGGGGCCTCGGAGCTCCTACGAGCAGTACTTC. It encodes CASSQVQGPRSSYEQYF.

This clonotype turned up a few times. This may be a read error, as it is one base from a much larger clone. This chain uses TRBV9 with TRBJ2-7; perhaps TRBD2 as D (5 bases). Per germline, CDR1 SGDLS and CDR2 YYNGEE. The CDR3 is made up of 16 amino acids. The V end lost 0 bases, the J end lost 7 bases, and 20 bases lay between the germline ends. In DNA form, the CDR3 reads TGTGCCAGCAGCGTAGATGGAGGACCGAACACCGATGAGCAGTACTTC. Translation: CASSVDGGPNTDEQYF.